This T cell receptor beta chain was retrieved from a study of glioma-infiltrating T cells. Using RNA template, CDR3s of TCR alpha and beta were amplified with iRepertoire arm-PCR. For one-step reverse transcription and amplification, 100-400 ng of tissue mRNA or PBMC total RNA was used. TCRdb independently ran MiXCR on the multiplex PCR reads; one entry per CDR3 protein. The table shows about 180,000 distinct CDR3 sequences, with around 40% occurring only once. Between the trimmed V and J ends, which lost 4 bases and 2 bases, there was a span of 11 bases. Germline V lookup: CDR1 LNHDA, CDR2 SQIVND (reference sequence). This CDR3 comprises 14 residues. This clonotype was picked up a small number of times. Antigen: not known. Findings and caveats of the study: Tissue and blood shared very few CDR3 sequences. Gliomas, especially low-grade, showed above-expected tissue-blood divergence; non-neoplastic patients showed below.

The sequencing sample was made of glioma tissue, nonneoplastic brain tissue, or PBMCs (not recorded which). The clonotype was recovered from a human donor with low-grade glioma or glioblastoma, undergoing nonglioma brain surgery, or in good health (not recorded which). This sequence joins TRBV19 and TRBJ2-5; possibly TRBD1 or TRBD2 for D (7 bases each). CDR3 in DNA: TGTGCCAGTAGTAGGGGGGGACAGCAAGAGACCCAGTACTTC. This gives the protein CASSRGGQQETQYF.